Reported below is one T cell receptor beta chain. As yet, its antigen is unknown. Trimming cost V 5 bases and J 5 bases, with 9 bases left between them. The CDR3 runs to 13 residues. Germline V gives CDR1 SSHAT, CDR2 FNYEAQ (reference sequence). Genomic DNA from each subset was divided evenly over several immunoSEQ plates. Generated by immunoSEQ multiplex PCR, the TCRdb table keeps only in-frame clones and is missing some. The sample has some 2,500,000 clones; about nine tenths are singletons. These data belong to a study of shared clonotypes between healthy human individuals. Whole-study results and caveats: Non-shared clonotypes showed lower generation probabilities than clonotypes common to all four donors. Among donors, sharing of clonotypes was expected to be affected by sequencing depth.

The J gene is TRBJ2-2, the V gene TRBV7-7; no clear D gene. The TCR was taken from a man between 18 and 35 years old in good health. Some clones in this sample may be carry-over from other donors' samples. Sequences were obtained from naive CD4+ T cells from PBMCs. Subset of the sample: CD45RA+ positively selected. CDR3: CASSIARTGELFF. The CDR3, as DNA: TGTGCCAGCAGCATTGCTAGGACCGGGGAGCTGTTTTTT.